Included here is one T cell receptor beta chain sequence, with context. This clonotype was detected only a few times. No antigen is known for it. Base quality data are lacking; no much larger clone is found one base away. Trimming takes 0 bases from V and 7 bases from J, and the germline ends sit 12 bases apart. CDR1 and CDR2 were assigned from the germline V gene (reference sequence) as LNHDA and SQIVND. The CDR3 numbers 14 residues from cysteine through phenylalanine. Only the CDR3 DNA is retained, 42 bases long and in frame from the first base. This record belongs to a study of T-cell reconstitution after alpha-beta-depleted transplantation in children (TCRdb year 2016). Broadly, across the study: Using TCR repertoire profiling, the study quantitatively followed how T-cell immune reconstitution unfolded in children after TCRalphabeta/CD19-depleted allogeneic hematopoietic cell transplantation. What the work shows at the level of the full study, not this receptor alone: Over subsequent months, a decline in hyperexpanded clone frequencies was noted, and after one year, T-cell counts and TCRbeta diversity were mostly ascribed to newly produced T cells. Apparently early alphabetaT-cell count recovery about two months after transplant reportedly relied on only several hundred rapidly expanded clones derived from non-depleted graft cells. In some patients, the high TCRbeta diversity seen at day 60 was put down to recipient T cells and intrathymic progenitors that had survived conditioning.

To prepare the library, PCR was applied. Sequencing was carried out with an Illumina HiSeq 2500. To normalize quantification of the TCRbeta repertoire, the TCR libraries were built with molecular barcoding that relied on unique molecular identifiers. TCRdb itself trimmed the public reads at Q25 with fastp, ran MiXCR and retained productive beta chains. When rows share a CDR3 protein, they turn into one entry using the most common DNA and genes. The sample table holds about 460,000 distinct CDR3 sequences, of which 10% to 12% were seen once. The top ten clones comprise approximately 14% of the sample. Explained via the paper, the treatment or condition label denotes: allogeneic hematopoietic cell transplantation with graft depleted of TCRalphabeta T cells and CD19 B cells. The children who served as transplant recipients had been given grafts of TCRalphabeta/CD19-depleted allogeneic hematopoietic cells.

The sequence was collected from a female patient aged 2-10 years who had a stem cell transplant for aplastic anemia, so the T cells may come from the graft donor. This sequence uses TRBV19 and TRBJ1-1; 5 matching bases give a weak D call of TRBD1. The sample consisted of PBMCs, mostly from graft donor cells, taken 180 days after TCRalphabeta/CD19-depleted stem cell transplant. The bases read TGTGCCAGTAGTATAGATGGGGGAACGGTTGAAGCTTTCTTT. It translates to CASSIDGGTVEAFF.